The clone carrying this T cell receptor (beta chain) came up once. CDR3 length: 15 residues. V was clipped by 4 bases and J by 4 bases; unmatched bases: 2. Germline-derived CDR1 and CDR2 are SGHNT and YYREEE (reference sequence). The source of the sample is a study of blood T cell repertoires in COVID-19. TCRdb keeps only in-frame clones here, not all; method: immunoSEQ multiplex PCR. The sample carries 95,000 to 150,000 clones, about 89% recorded once. The sequence was collected from a woman aged 70-85 years with acute or convalescent COVID-19. The gene calls are TRBV5-4 and TRBJ2-5, with 15 bases lining up with TRBD2. The sample was peripheral blood. CDR3 sequence (DNA): TGTGCCAGCAGCACGGGACTAGCGGGGGGAGAGACCCAGTACTTC. It is translated as CASSTGLAGGETQYF.